One sample yielded the 22 T cell receptor beta chains listed below, sequenced in a study of CD4 T cells in relation to SARS-CoV-2 and coronaviruses (dated by TCRdb to the early 2020s). Receptors were amplified or captured by the immunoSEQ multiplex PCR assay. TCRdb provides this immuneACCESS table in a form limited to in-frame rearrangements. Some clones are lacking; in checked studies, under half of them reflect an unresolved V gene, and why the rest are absent is not known. Within this sample are 20,000 or so clones, with approximately 82% of them counted one time only. The biggest ten clones account for around 30% of the sample. CD4+ T cells from unexposed donors were collected before the COVID-19 pandemic (2011-2018). The EasySep CD4+ T cell isolation kit was used to isolate CD4+ T cells once the cultures had run for roughly 11 days. These TCRs are of unknown antigen specificity. Material: CD4+ T cells from PBMCs, cultured in vitro. These receptors were taken from a human donor in good health.

The chain combines TRBV5-1 with TRBJ2-1, with TRBD2 matching over 11 bases. This CDR3 spans 17 amino acids. Germline CDR1 SGHRS, CDR2 YFSETQ. The ends lost 7 bases at V and 7 bases at J; junction bases unmatched: 16. The CDR3 reads CASQSSLAGGPGNEQFF. For the CDR3, the DNA is TGCGCCAGCCAATCCTCGCTAGCGGGAGGCCCAGGAAATGAGCAGTTCTTC. The full variable domain, rest sourced from reference TRBV5-1 and TRBJ2-1, is KAGVTQTPRYLIKTRGQQVTLSCSPISGHRSVSWYQQTPGQGLQFLFEYFSETQRNKGNFPGRFSGRQFSNSRSEMNVSTLELGDSALYLCASQSSLAGGPGNEQFFGPGTRLTVL.

The table lists this clone with a count of one. The J gene is TRBJ2-2, the V gene TRBV6-2 or TRBV6-3; D not resolved. V lost 2 bases to trimming and J lost 0 bases, with 4 bases between them. The CDR3 is made up of 14 amino acids. Germline CDR1 MNHEY, CDR2 SVGEGT. The CDR3 region is CASSYRPNTGELFF. CDR3 nucleotides: TGTGCCAGCAGTTACCGCCCGAACACCGGGGAGCTGTTTTTT.

This clone was seen once. The V gene is TRBV10-1, the J gene TRBJ2-3, with a weak D call TRBD2 (6 bases). Trimming removed 5 bases from V and 8 bases from J, with 23 bases in between. Germline V lookup: CDR1 WNHNN, CDR2 SYGVQD (reference sequence). The CDR3 spans 16 residues. CDR3 sequence: CASSTTREGPGSTQYF. As DNA, the CDR3 is TGCGCCAGCAGTACCACCAGAGAAGGGCCCGGGAGTACGCAGTATTTT.

The V gene is TRBV3-1 (or the pseudogene TRBV3-2), the J gene TRBJ1-6; possible D gene TRBD1, 6 bases. This CDR3 is 17 amino acids long. Germline V gene lookup returns CDR1 LGHDT and CDR2 YNNKEL (reference sequence). V was pared by 4 bases and J by 0 bases, with 13 bases between. This CDR3 is CASSRRQDSSYNSPLHF. CDR3 DNA sequence: TGTGCCAGCAGCCGTAGACAGGATAGCTCCTATAATTCACCCCTCCACTTT.

The CDR3 DNA reads TGTGCCAGTAGTATTTGGGTGAACACTGAAGCTTTCTTT. Its translation is CASSIWVNTEAFF. The chain is built from TRBV19 and TRBJ1-1, with D uncertain. Germline V gene sequence: CDR1 LNHDA, CDR2 SQIVND (reference sequence). With 3 bases removed from V and 0 bases from J, the gap between germline ends came to 5 bases. The CDR3 has 13 residues.

The rearrangement links TRBV5-1 to TRBJ2-3; the D gene is possibly TRBD1 (6 bases). V was pared by 5 bases and J by 1 base, with 17 bases between. This CDR3 spans 16 amino acids. CDR1 and CDR2 from the germline V gene are SGHRS and YFSETQ. CDR3 amino acids: CASSLNRDRGTDTQYF. The CDR3 DNA sequence: TGCGCCAGCAGTTTGAACAGGGATAGAGGCACAGATACGCAGTATTTT.

V and J are TRBV2 and TRBJ2-7; 9 nucleotides align to TRBD1. V gave up 6 bases and J gave up 7 bases; unmatched junction bases: 13. This CDR3 spans 15 amino acids. CDR1 is SNHLY and CDR2 is FYNNEI in the germline V gene. CDR3 in DNA: TGTGCCAGCAGGGAGGACAGGGGAATTCCGAGGGAGCAGTACTTC. This encodes CASREDRGIPREQYF.

This clone turned up a few times. The chain combines TRBV28 with TRBJ1-5; unclear D gene. V lost 3 bases and J 1 base, leaving 7 bases between the germline ends. CDR3 size: 14 residues. The germline V gene encodes CDR1 MDHEN and CDR2 SYDVKM. The CDR3 nucleotides are TGTGCCAGCAGTTTTTGGGCGAGCAATCAGCCCCAGCATTTT. Translated: CASSFWASNQPQHF.

The rearrangement joins TRBV2 to TRBJ2-7, with a possible D match to TRBD1 (5 bases). Germline CDR1 SNHLY, CDR2 FYNNEI. The V end was cut by 6 bases, the J end by 2 bases, with 20 bases between. The CDR3 consists of 16 residues. The CDR3 nucleotides are TGTGCCAGCAGCCTAAAAGCTTGGCAGGGTCCCTACGAGCAGTACTTC. Translation: CASSLKAWQGPYEQYF. Variable domain in full (rest from reference TRBV2 and TRBJ2-7): EPEVTQTPSHQVTQMGQEVILRCVPISNHLYFYWYRQILGQKVEFLVSFYNNEISEKSEIFDDQFSVERPDGSNFTLKIRSTKLEDSAMYFCASSLKAWQGPYEQYFGPGTRLTVT.

The V and J genes are TRBV3-1 (or the pseudogene TRBV3-2) and TRBJ2-2; tentatively, D is TRBD2 (5 bases). The germline CDR1 and CDR2 sequences are LGHDT and YNNKEL (reference sequence). V lost 5 bases to trimming and J lost 4 bases, with 17 bases between them. The CDR3 loop spans 16 amino acids. As DNA, the CDR3 is TGTGCCAGCAGCTTCGGGCGAACGGCGGGCACCGGGGAGCTGTTTTTT. This sequence encodes CASSFGRTAGTGELFF.

The V and J genes are TRBV18 and TRBJ2-2, with 9 bases aligning to TRBD1. Trimming removed 5 bases from V and 7 bases from J; junction bases left unmatched: 8. The germline CDR1 and CDR2 sequences are KGHSH and LQKENI. The CDR3 is 15 amino acids. The DNA of the CDR3 is TGTGCCAGCTCAACCGGGACAGGGAGTGTCGGGGAGCTGTTTTTT. It codes for CASSTGTGSVGELFF.

The chain employs TRBV5-1 and TRBJ1-2; D remains unclear. This CDR3 spans 14 amino acids. Trimming left V 4 bases short and J 6 bases short, with 16 bases between. From germline, CDR1 is SGHRS and CDR2 YFSETQ. The CDR3 protein is CASSTPTVSDGYTF. CDR3 sequence (DNA): TGCGCCAGCAGCACGCCGACGGTTTCGGATGGCTACACCTTC.

This clone came up a few times. The J gene is TRBJ1-2, the V gene TRBV9; D gene uncertain. V lost 6 bases and J 5 bases, leaving 17 bases between the germline ends. This CDR3 is built from 14 residues. Germline V gives CDR1 SGDLS, CDR2 YYNGEE. The CDR3 region is CASTGVAGGYGYTF. CDR3 nucleotide sequence: TGTGCCAGCACCGGGGTGGCGGGTGGGTATGGCTACACCTTC.

There are a few counts of this clone. V is TRBV7-9 and J is TRBJ1-1; D call uncertain. Trimming removed 3 bases from V and 3 bases from J, with 5 bases in between. Germline V lookup: CDR1 SEHNR, CDR2 FQNEAQ (reference sequence). CDR3 length equals 12 residues. CDR3: CASSFVDTEAFF. The CDR3 bases are TGTGCCAGCAGCTTTGTAGACACTGAAGCTTTCTTT.

This chain links TRBV9 with TRBJ1-2, with D unclear. V was trimmed by 0 bases and J by 2 bases, leaving 8 bases between them. The germline V gene has CDR1 SGDLS and CDR2 YYNGEE. The CDR3 length is 14 residues. This CDR3 is CASSVDTFNYGYTF. The CDR3 nucleotides read TGTGCCAGCAGCGTAGACACGTTCAACTATGGCTACACCTTC. The entire variable domain, with the rest obtained from reference TRBV9 and TRBJ1-2, is as follows: DSGVTQTPKHLITATGQRVTLRCSPRSGDLSVYWYQQSLDQGLQFLIQYYNGEERAKGNILERFSAQQFPDLHSELNLSSLELGDSALYFCASSVDTFNYGYTFGSGTRLTVV.

The chain links TRBV29-1 to TRBJ2-5; maybe TRBD2 (6 bases). V lost 6 bases, J lost 2 bases, and 16 bases lay in between. There are 14 residues in the CDR3. Germline CDR1 reads SQVTM; CDR2 reads ANQGSEA. The CDR3 coding sequence is TGCAGCGTAGGACTCGTCGGAGGGCAAGAGACCCAGTACTTC. It encodes CSVGLVGGQETQYF.

This clone occurred once. The V gene is TRBV19, the J gene TRBJ2-7; TRBD1 matches at 9 bases. V shed 3 bases and J 1 base; nucleotides not matched to a gene: 10. This CDR3 contains 17 residues. CDR1 is LNHDA, CDR2 SQIVND, per germline (reference sequence). The CDR3 here is CASSIATGQGVSYEQYF. The CDR3 DNA sequence: TGTGCCAGTAGTATTGCTACGGGACAGGGTGTGTCCTACGAGCAGTACTTC.

The chain joins TRBV9 to TRBJ2-1; no clear D gene. The germline V and J ends were trimmed by 0 bases and 12 bases, with 10 bases remaining between them. Germline V gene data show CDR1 as SGDLS and CDR2 as YYNGEE. This CDR3 spans 12 amino acids. The CDR3 region is CASSVVRRWQFF. CDR3 nucleotide sequence: TGTGCCAGCAGCGTAGTACGACGGTGGCAGTTCTTC.

The chain uses TRBV15 and TRBJ2-7; D ambiguous. Germline loops: CDR1 LNHNV, CDR2 YYDKDF (reference sequence). The germline V and J ends were trimmed by 0 bases and 2 bases, with 11 bases remaining between them. This CDR3 region has 15 residues. The CDR3 DNA reads as TGTGCCACCAGCAGAGATTCTGGCCTGACCTACGAGCAGTACTTC. It codes for CATSRDSGLTYEQYF. Full variable domain (rest looked up from reference TRBV15 and TRBJ2-7): DAMVIQNPRYQVTQFGKPVTLSCSQTLNHNVMYWYQQKSSQAPKLLFHYYDKDFNNEADTPDNFQSRRPNTSFCFLDIRSPGLGDTAMYLCATSRDSGLTYEQYFGPGTRLTVT.

The V gene is TRBV30, the J gene TRBJ1-6, with D tentatively TRBD1 (5 bases). Germline V gene data show CDR1 as GTSNPN and CDR2 as SVGIG (reference sequence). CDR3 length: 13 amino acids. The V and J ends lost 3 bases and 7 bases respectively, with 10 bases between them. The CDR3 bases are TGTGCCTGGAGGGCGCCAGGGAATTCACCCCTCCACTTT. This encodes CAWRAPGNSPLHF.

This clone has only one observation. The rearrangement uses TRBV28 and TRBJ2-5, with TRBD2 matching 9 bases. Germline loops: CDR1 MDHEN, CDR2 SYDVKM. Trimming took 9 bases from V and 3 from J; bases not matched to a gene: 8. The CDR3 has 14 residues. The CDR3 reads CASLASGAKETQYF. CDR3 DNA sequence: TGTGCCAGTCTCGCTAGCGGGGCAAAAGAGACCCAGTACTTC.

The V and J genes are TRBV15 and TRBJ2-7, with no clear D. V gave up 0 bases and J gave up 2 bases, with 11 bases separating them. The CDR3 loop spans 15 amino acids. CDR1 and CDR2 from the germline V gene are LNHNV and YYDKDF (reference sequence). In DNA form, the CDR3 reads TGTGCCACCAGCAGAGATTCAGGCGTAACCTACGAGCAGTACTTC. Protein product: CATSRDSGVTYEQYF. The full variable domain, rest sourced from reference TRBV15 and TRBJ2-7, is DAMVIQNPRYQVTQFGKPVTLSCSQTLNHNVMYWYQQKSSQAPKLLFHYYDKDFNNEADTPDNFQSRRPNTSFCFLDIRSPGLGDTAMYLCATSRDSGVTYEQYFGPGTRLTVT.